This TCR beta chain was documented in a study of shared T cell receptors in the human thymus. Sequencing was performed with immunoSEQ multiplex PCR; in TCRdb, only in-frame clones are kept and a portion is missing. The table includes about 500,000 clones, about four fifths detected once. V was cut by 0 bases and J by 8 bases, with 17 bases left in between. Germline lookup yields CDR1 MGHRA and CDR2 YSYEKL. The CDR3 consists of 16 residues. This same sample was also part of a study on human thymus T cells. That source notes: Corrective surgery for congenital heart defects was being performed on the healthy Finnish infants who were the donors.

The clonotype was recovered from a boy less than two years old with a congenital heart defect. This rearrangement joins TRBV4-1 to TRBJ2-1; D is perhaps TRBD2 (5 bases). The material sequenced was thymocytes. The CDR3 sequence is CASSQEQAASEHEQFF. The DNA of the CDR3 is TGCGCCAGCAGCCAAGAACAAGCGGCTTCTGAGCATGAGCAGTTCTTC.